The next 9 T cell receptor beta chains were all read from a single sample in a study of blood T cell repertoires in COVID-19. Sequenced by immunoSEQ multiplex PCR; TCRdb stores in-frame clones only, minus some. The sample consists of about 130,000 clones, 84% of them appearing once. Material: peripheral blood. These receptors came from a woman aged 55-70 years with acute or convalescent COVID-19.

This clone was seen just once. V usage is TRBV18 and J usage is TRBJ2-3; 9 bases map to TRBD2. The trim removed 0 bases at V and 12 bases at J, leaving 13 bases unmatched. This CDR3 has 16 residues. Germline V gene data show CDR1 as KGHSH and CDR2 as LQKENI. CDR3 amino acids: CASSPPIASGVSPQYF. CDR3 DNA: TGTGCCAGCTCACCACCGATTGCTAGCGGGGTCTCTCCCCAGTATTTT. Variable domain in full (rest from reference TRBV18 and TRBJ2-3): NAGVMQNPRHLVRRRGQEARLRCSPMKGHSHVYWYRQLPEEGLKFMVYLQKENIIDESGMPKERFSAEFPKEGPSILRIQQVVRGDSAAYFCASSPPIASGVSPQYFGPGTRLTVL.

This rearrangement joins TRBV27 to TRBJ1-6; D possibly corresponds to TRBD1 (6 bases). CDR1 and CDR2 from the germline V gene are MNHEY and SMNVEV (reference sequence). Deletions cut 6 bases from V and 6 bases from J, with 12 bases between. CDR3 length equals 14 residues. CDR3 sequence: CASRRQAVNSPLHF. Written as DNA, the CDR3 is TGTGCCAGCAGACGACAGGCCGTTAATTCACCCCTCCACTTT.

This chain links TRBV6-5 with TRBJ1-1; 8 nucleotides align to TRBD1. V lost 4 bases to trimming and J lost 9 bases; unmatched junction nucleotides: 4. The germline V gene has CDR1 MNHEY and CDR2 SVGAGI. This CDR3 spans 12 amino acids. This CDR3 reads CASSSRTGKAFF. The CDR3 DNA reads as TGTGCCAGCAGTTCTAGGACAGGGAAAGCTTTCTTT.

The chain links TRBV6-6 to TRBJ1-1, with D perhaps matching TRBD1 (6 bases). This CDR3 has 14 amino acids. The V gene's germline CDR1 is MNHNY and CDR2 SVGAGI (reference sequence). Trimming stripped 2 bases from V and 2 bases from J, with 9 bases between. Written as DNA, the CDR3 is TGTGCCAGCAGTTACGACAGGAAAAACACTGAAGCTTTCTTT. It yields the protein CASSYDRKNTEAFF.

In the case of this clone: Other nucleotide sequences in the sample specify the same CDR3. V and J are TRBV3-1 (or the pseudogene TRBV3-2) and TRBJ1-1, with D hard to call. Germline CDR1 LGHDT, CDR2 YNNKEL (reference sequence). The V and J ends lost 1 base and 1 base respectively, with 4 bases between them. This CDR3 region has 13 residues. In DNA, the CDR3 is TGTGCCAGCAGCCAAGCAGGGAACACTGAAGCTTTCTTT. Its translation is CASSQAGNTEAFF.

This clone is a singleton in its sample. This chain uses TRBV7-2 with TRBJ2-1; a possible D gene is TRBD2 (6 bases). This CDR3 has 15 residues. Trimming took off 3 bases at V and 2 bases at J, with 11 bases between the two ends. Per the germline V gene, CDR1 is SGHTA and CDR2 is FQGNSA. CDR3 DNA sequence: TGTGCCAGCAGCTTTAGCGGTTCTACCTACAATGAGCAGTTCTTC. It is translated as CASSFSGSTYNEQFF.

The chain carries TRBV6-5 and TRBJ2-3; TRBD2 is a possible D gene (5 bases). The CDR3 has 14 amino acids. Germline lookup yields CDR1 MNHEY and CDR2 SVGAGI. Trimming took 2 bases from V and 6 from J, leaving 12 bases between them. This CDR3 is CASSYVGGADTQYF. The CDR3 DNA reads TGTGCCAGCAGTTACGTAGGAGGCGCGGATACGCAGTATTTT.

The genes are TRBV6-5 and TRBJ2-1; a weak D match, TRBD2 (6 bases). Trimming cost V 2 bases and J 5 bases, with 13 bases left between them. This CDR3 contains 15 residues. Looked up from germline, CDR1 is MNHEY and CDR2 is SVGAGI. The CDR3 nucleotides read TGTGCCAGCAGTTACGGGGCGGGGATCAACAATGAGCAGTTCTTC. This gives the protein CASSYGAGINNEQFF.

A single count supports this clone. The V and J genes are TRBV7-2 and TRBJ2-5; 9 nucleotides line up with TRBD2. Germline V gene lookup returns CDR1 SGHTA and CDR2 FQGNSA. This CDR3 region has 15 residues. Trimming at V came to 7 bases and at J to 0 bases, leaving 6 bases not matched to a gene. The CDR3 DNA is TGTGCCAGCACCCGCAGCGGGGGGTACCAAGAGACCCAGTACTTC. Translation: CASTRSGGYQETQYF.